This T cell receptor beta chain was captured by sequencing in a study of blood T cell repertoires in COVID-19. About the study: Whether acute or convalescent, the COVID-19 samples came from the United States, Italy and Spain.

Germline V gene data show CDR1 as LNHDA and CDR2 as SQIVND (reference sequence). The CDR3 covers 14 residues. Trimming took off 7 bases at V and 3 bases at J, with 13 bases between the two ends. Participant ages covered about 18 to 89 years across some 25 US areas. Here immunoSEQ multiplex PCR was the method, and the copy in TCRdb shows in-frame clones only, minus some. In the table there are about 200,000 clones, 86% of which are singletons. This sequence joins TRBV19 and TRBJ1-5; perhaps TRBD1 as D (6 bases). This clonotype originated in a woman in her 30s who had been exposed to COVID-19. The source material was PBMCs or T cells enriched from blood (not recorded which). The CDR3 here is CASTHGQNNQPQHF. The CDR3 nucleotides read TGTGCCAGTACTCACGGACAGAACAATCAGCCCCAGCATTTT. The full variable domain, its missing parts supplied by reference TRBV19 and TRBJ1-5, is DGGITQSPKYLFRKEGQNVTLSCEQNLNHDAMYWYRQDPGQGLRLIYYSQIVNDFQKGDIAEGYSVSREKKESFPLTVTSAQKNPTAFYLCASTHGQNNQPQHFGDGTRLSIL.